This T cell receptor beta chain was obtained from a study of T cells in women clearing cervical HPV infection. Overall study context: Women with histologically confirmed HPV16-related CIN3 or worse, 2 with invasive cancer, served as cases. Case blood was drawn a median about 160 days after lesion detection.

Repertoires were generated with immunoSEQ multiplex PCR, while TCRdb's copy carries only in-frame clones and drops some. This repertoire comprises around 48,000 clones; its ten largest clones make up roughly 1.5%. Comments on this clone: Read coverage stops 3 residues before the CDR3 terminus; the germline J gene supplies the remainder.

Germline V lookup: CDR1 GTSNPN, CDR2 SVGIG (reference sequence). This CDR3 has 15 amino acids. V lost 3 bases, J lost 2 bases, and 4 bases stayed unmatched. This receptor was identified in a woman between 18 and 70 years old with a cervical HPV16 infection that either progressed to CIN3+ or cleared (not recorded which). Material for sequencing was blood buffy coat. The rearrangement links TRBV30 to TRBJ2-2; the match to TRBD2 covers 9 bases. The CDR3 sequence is CAWSGGGVNTGELFF. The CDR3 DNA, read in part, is TGTGCCTGGAGCGGCGGGGGGGTCAACACCGGGGAG.